The T cell receptor beta chain under discussion was sequenced for a study of blood T cells in healthy people across ages (dated by TCRdb to between 2014 and 2017). Notes on the research overall: In model experiments, template switching captured about one uniquely barcoded TCR beta cDNA molecule for every two T cells. Using deep sequencing normalized with unique cDNA molecular identifiers, the study measured how TCR beta repertoire diversity changes with age. Donors were grouped into four age groups: young (average 16 years), middle-aged (over 35), aged (about 60) and long-lived (approximately 82). To avoid experimental bias, donors of different ages were randomly spread across the sequencing lanes. Two additional independent replicas of 1 million unique cDNA reads from the same blood draw were analyzed for two donors (one aged 18 to 29 and one aged 80 or older). Broader findings and caveats from the paper: Conclusive comparison of naive and antigen-experienced compartments was prevented by the profiling of bulk unsorted PBMCs. The percentage of naive T cells measured by flow cytometry correlated strongly with observed TCR beta diversity. Estimates of total diversity from one million sequenced T cells were regarded as lower bounds and underestimates. Observed TCR beta diversity per million T cells fell roughly linearly with age, and a significant reduction was already apparent by age roughly 40. Because the CMV infection status of the donors was unknown, age-related changes in expanded clonotypes may potentially have been confounded. The long-lived group showed more naive CD4+ T cells, fewer expanded clones and increased TCR diversity than the aged group, suggesting age selection.

This clonotype turned up a few times. Its target antigen remains unknown. No clone much larger than this one lies a single base away; base qualities are absent. Its CDR3 holds 15 amino acids, cysteine through phenylalanine. CDR3 DNA only is kept here, 45 bases in frame from base 1. Trimming at the junction amounts to 5 bases on V and 2 bases on J, and the germline ends lie 12 bases apart. In the germline V gene (reference sequence), CDR1 corresponds to LGHDT and CDR2 to YNNKEL. Systemically healthy Caucasian individuals from Russia, some 40 in total and aged about 6 to 90 years, were included as donors. Roughly 10 milliliters of peripheral blood were drawn from each donor into EDTA-treated Vacutainer tubes. Ficoll-Paque density-gradient centrifugation was used to isolate PBMCs, with at least 6.5 million per sample. Total RNA, at least 5 micrograms per sample, was extracted from PBMCs with Trizol reagent. Naive CD45RAhigh/CD27high T cell percentages were measured by flow cytometry on a PBMC aliquot from every donor.

The library relied on 5' RACE. Sequenced on an Illumina HiSeq 2500. A second about 7 to 11 cycle PCR used a sample-barcoded 5' primer and a J-beta primer mix. A template-switch 5' adaptor carrying 12 random nucleotides introduced a unique molecular identifier onto each TCR beta cDNA molecule. Each sample yielded at least 3 million CDR3-containing paired-end reads. First-strand cDNA was synthesized from all RNA with the Mint cDNA synthesis kit, primed by a TRBC-specific oligonucleotide. Following uracil-DNA glycosylase treatment, all cDNA underwent a first 18-cycle PCR with the universal primers M1SS and BC2_uni_R. Per the original workflow: For normalization, 1 million high-quality reads, each with a distinct molecular identifier, were randomly selected from each sample. Instead of being binned into consensus sequences, reads that shared molecular identifiers were thrown out. MiTCR, run with a Q25 quality threshold and the strictest error-elimination algorithm, handled CDR3 identification, clonotype clustering and error correction. A nonparametric unseen species model with Euler transformation was used to estimate lower-bound total TCR beta diversity. TCRdb trimmed public reads at Q25 via fastp, called clones via MiXCR and kept in-frame beta chains. For every CDR3 protein sequence, its rows merge into one entry that carries the most common genes and DNA. The V and J calls and clone size come from TCRdb's table, not from the authors' own analysis. Across this sample there are around 500,000 distinct CDR3 sequences, with about 45% seen only once. Roughly 24% of the sample is held by the ten biggest clonotypes.

The TCR originated in a man aged 80 or over in good health. The sequenced sample was blood. Recombination connected TRBV3-1 to TRBJ2-2, with no reliable assignment of the D segment. The DNA reads as follows: TGTGCCAGCAGCTCCGGGCCGATAAACACCGGGGAGCTGTTTTTT. Protein translation: CASSSGPINTGELFF.